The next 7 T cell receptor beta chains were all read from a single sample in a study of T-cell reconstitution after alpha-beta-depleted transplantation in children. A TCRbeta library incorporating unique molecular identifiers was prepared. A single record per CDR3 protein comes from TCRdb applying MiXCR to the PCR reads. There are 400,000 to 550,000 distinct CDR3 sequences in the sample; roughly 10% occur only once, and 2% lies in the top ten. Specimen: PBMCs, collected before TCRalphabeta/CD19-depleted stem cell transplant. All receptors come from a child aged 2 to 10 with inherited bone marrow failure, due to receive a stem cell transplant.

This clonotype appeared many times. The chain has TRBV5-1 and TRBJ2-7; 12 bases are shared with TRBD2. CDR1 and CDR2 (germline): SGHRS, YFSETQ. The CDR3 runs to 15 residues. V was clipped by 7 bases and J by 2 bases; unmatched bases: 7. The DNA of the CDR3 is TGCGCCAGCTGCGAAGGACTAGCGGGACCCTACGAGCAGTACTTC. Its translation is CASCEGLAGPYEQYF.

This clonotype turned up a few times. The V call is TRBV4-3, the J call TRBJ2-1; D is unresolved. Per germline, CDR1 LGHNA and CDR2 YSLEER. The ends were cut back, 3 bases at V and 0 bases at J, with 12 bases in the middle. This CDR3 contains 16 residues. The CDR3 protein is CASSQHLGASYNEQFF. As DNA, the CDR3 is TGCGCCAGCAGCCAGCACCTAGGTGCCTCCTACAATGAGCAGTTCTTC.

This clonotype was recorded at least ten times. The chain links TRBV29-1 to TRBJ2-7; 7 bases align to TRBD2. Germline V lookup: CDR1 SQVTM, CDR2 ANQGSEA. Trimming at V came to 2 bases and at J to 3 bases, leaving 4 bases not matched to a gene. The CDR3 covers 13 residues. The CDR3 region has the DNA TGCAGCGTTGAATCTGGACTAGGCTACGAGCAGTACTTC. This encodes CSVESGLGYEQYF.

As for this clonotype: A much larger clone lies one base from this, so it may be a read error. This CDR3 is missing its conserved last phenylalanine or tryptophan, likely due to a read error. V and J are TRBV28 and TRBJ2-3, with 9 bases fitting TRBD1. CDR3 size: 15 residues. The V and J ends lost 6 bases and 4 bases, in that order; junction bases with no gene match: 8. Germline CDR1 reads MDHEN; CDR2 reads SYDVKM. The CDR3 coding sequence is TGTGCCAGCAGAACCCCGGGACAGGGACCAGATACGCAGTATGTT. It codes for CASRTPGQGPDTQYV.

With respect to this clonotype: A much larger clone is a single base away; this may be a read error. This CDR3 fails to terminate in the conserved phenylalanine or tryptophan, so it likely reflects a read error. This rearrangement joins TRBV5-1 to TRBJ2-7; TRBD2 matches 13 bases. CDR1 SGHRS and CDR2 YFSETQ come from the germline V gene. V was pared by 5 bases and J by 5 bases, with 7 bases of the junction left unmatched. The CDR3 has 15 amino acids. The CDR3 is CASSFDGLAGDEQYY. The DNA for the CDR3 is TGCGCCAGCAGTTTTGATGGACTAGCGGGAGACGAGCAGTACTAC.

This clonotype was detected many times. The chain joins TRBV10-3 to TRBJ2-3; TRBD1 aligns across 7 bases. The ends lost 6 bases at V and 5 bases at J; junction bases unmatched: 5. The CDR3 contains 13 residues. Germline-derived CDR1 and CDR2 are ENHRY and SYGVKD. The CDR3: CAIRDRIVDTQYF. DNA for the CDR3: TGTGCCATCAGGGACAGGATCGTAGATACGCAGTATTTT.

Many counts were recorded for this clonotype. CDR3 sequence (DNA): TGCGCCAGCAGCCAAGTATCCCAAGAGACCCAGTACTTC. Protein: CASSQVSQETQYF. The chain uses TRBV4-1 and TRBJ2-5; D not resolved. V lost 1 base to trimming and J lost 1 base, with 4 bases between them. The CDR3 covers 13 residues. Germline values: CDR1 MGHRA, CDR2 YSYEKL.